These T cell receptor beta chains were read from a single sample in a study of CD8 T cells in Susac syndrome. Each CDR3 protein is one row after TCRdb ran MiXCR on the immunoSEQ multiplex PCR reads. This sample has 150,000 to 200,000 distinct CDR3 sequences, with 94% found just once. Sequences were obtained from CD4+ T cells from PBMCs. Receptors originate from a human donor with multiple sclerosis. Both conserved end residues are part of each CDR3. A D gene is named only where the DNA matches it firmly. The size entry is marked missing in some rows and otherwise reads once, few, many or a size class.

d_gene	abundance	v_gene	j_gene	CDR3nt	CDR3aa
.	.	TRBV7-6	TRBJ2-1	TGTGCCAGCAGCCAAGGACAGAACAATGAGCAGTTCTTC	CASSQGQNNEQFF
TRBD2	.	TRBV30	TRBJ2-6	TGTGCCTATACAGCGGGAGGGAGCTCTGGGGCCAACGTCCTGACTTTC	CAYTAGGSSGANVLTF
.	.	TRBV30	TRBJ2-7	TGTGCCTGGACTAGCGCCTACGAGCAGTACTTC	CAWTSAYEQYF
.	.	TRBV30	TRBJ2-1	TGTGCCTGGAGTGTAGCCAGAAGGGTGTTCTTC	CAWSVARRVFF
TRBD1	.	TRBV7-2	TRBJ1-5	TGTGCCAGCAGCTCACAGGGGGTTGACGGCGGGGCCTTCAATCAGCCCCAGCATTTT	CASSSQGVDGGAFNQPQHF
TRBD1	once	TRBV28	TRBJ2-7	TGTGCCAGCAGTTTAACGACAGGGGGAAACCCCTACGAGCAGTACTTC	CASSLTTGGNPYEQYF
.	.	TRBV4-3	TRBJ1-1	TGCGCCAGCAGCCAAGAAGCCCTAGGGGGCACTGAAGCTTTCTTT	CASSQEALGGTEAFF
.	.	TRBV6-6	TRBJ2-5	TGTGCCAGCAGTTCCCAGGGACCCCCCGAGACCCAGTACTTC	CASSSQGPPETQYF
.	.	TRBV4-2	TRBJ1-1	TGTGCCAGCAGCCCTGTGGACAGTGAAAACACTGAAGCTTTCTTT	CASSPVDSENTEAFF
.	.	TRBV5-4	TRBJ2-6	TGTGCCAGCAGCTTTGCCGGGGCCGGTGGGGCCAACGTCCTGACTTTC	CASSFAGAGGANVLTF
.	.	TRBV12-3/TRBV12-4	TRBJ2-7	TGTGCCAGCAGTTTAAGTGCAGGGTCCTACGAGCAGTACTTC	CASSLSAGSYEQYF
.	.	TRBV6-1	TRBJ2-7	TGTGCCAGCAGTGTCGACCGGGACCCGCAGAGGGAGCAGTACTTC	CASSVDRDPQREQYF
TRBD2	.	TRBV6-5	TRBJ2-1	TGTGCCAGCAGTCCACCGGGACTAGCGGGAAATGAGCAGTTCTTC	CASSPPGLAGNEQFF
TRBD1	.	TRBV5-4	TRBJ1-1	TGTGCCAGCAGCATGGGACAGGGTCGTGAAGCTTTCTTT	CASSMGQGREAFF
.	.	TRBV30	TRBJ1-3	TGTGCCTGGAATCTCTTCTCTGGAAACACCATATATTTT	CAWNLFSGNTIYF
.	.	TRBV20-1	TRBJ2-5	TGCAGTGCTAGAGAATACTCAAAAAGGGAGACCCAGTACTTC	CSAREYSKRETQYF
.	.	TRBV30	TRBJ2-1	TGTGCCTGGGGGAGGGGGCTAGGATACAATGAGCAGTTCTTC	CAWGRGLGYNEQFF
TRBD1	.	TRBV28	TRBJ1-2	TGTGCCAGCAGTACCACCGGGACAGGGAACTATGGCTACACCTTC	CASSTTGTGNYGYTF
TRBD1	.	TRBV29-1	TRBJ1-6	TGCAGCGCTGCGGACAGGGAGCATTCACCCCTCCACTTT	CSAADREHSPLHF
.	.	TRBV5-1	TRBJ2-6	TGCGCCAGCAGCTTGCCAGACAACTCTGGGGCCAACGTCCTGACTTTC	CASSLPDNSGANVLTF
.	.	TRBV6-2/TRBV6-3	TRBJ2-7	TGTGCCAGCAGTTACACCACGACAGCTGGCTACGAGCAGTACTTC	CASSYTTTAGYEQYF
.	.	TRBV3-1	TRBJ2-2	TGTGCCAGCAGCCTCCGCTCCATGGGGGCGAACACCGGGGAGCTGTTTTTT	CASSLRSMGANTGELFF
.	.	TRBV9	TRBJ2-7	TGTGCCAGCAGCGTAGAGGGTAGCGACCCCTACGAGCAGTACTTC	CASSVEGSDPYEQYF
.	.	TRBV24-1	TRBJ2-7	TGTGCCACCAGTGATGACGGCAGGGGAAGCTCCTACGAGCAGTACTTC	CATSDDGRGSSYEQYF
.	.	TRBV12-3/TRBV12-4	TRBJ1-1	TGTGCCAGCGGGGTGAGCGGGACTGAAGCTTTCTTT	CASGVSGTEAFF
.	.	TRBV27	TRBJ2-2	TGTGCCTCTGGGGCCGGGGAGCTGTTTTTT	CASGAGELFF
TRBD1	once	TRBV2	TRBJ2-3	TGTGCCAGCAGTGAACAGGGGGCGAGCACAGATACGCAGTATTTT	CASSEQGASTDTQYF
.	.	TRBV12-3/TRBV12-4	TRBJ1-3	TGTGCCAGCAGTTTAAAGTCCCAGGGATCCTCTGGAAACACCATATATTTT	CASSLKSQGSSGNTIYF
.	.	TRBV9	TRBJ1-5	TGTGCCAGCAGCCCCGTGGCAGGGATCAATCAGCCCCAGCATTTT	CASSPVAGINQPQHF
TRBD1	.	TRBV20-1	TRBJ2-3	TGCAGTGCTAGAGAGGGACAGTCTGGCACAGATACGCAGTATTTT	CSAREGQSGTDTQYF
.	few	TRBV5-1	TRBJ2-5	TGCGCCAGCAGCTTGGTGGGCAGCCAAGAGACCCAGTACTTC	CASSLVGSQETQYF
TRBD2	.	TRBV5-1	TRBJ2-3	TGCGCCAGCAGCTGGGTTAGCGGGGCTGACACAGATACGCAGTATTTT	CASSWVSGADTDTQYF
.	.	TRBV3-1	TRBJ2-1	TGTGCCAGCAGCGGGACTCAGGACGACTACAATGAGCAGTTCTTC	CASSGTQDDYNEQFF